These 21 T cell receptor beta chains came from one sample sequenced in a study of blood T cell repertoires in COVID-19. Generated by immunoSEQ multiplex PCR, the TCRdb table keeps only in-frame clones and is missing some. The repertoire holds about 160,000 clones, with around four fifths as singletons. Sequenced material: peripheral blood. The source is a man aged 65-85 years with acute or convalescent COVID-19.

This chain connects TRBV7-6 to TRBJ2-1; no definite D call. This CDR3 contains 11 residues. The germline V gene has CDR1 SGHVS and CDR2 FNYEAQ. The V end was cut by 2 bases, the J end by 8 bases, with 4 bases between. DNA of the CDR3: TGTGCCAGCAGCTTATCGGATGAGCAGTTCTTC. It codes for CASSLSDEQFF.

The chain combines TRBV15 with TRBJ1-5; D gene ambiguous. Germline V gene lookup returns CDR1 LNHNV and CDR2 YYDKDF (reference sequence). V was trimmed by 1 base and J by 2 bases, leaving 3 bases between them. The CDR3 is made up of 13 amino acids. CDR3 region: CATSRGGNQPQHF. CDR3 in DNA: TGTGCCACCAGCAGAGGAGGCAATCAGCCCCAGCATTTT.

This clone was counted a single time. The chain links TRBV12-3 or TRBV12-4 to TRBJ2-1; 8 bases fit TRBD2. J was trimmed by 10 bases and V by 10 bases; bases with no gene match: 12. The CDR3 is made up of 13 amino acids. Here the CDR3 DNA reads TGTGCCACCGAGACGGGAGCGGGAGACGAGCAGTTCTTC. Amino acids: CATETGAGDEQFF.

The gene calls are TRBV18 and TRBJ1-2, with 8 bases matching TRBD1. Germline trimming cut 3 bases from V and 3 bases from J; bases unmatched to any gene: 6. Germline CDR1 and CDR2: KGHSH and LQKENI. The CDR3 has 15 amino acids. The CDR3 loop reads CASSPRWGQDYGYTF. CDR3 bases: TGTGCCAGCTCACCGCGTTGGGGACAGGACTATGGCTACACCTTC. Based on the CDR3 plus reference TRBV18 and TRBJ1-2, the full variable domain is NAGVMQNPRHLVRRRGQEARLRCSPMKGHSHVYWYRQLPEEGLKFMVYLQKENIIDESGMPKERFSAEFPKEGPSILRIQQVVRGDSAAYFCASSPRWGQDYGYTFGSGTRLTVV.

The V call is TRBV27, the J call TRBJ1-2, with D maybe TRBD1 (5 bases). The length of the CDR3 is 14 residues. V gave up 2 bases and J gave up 3 bases, with 10 bases separating them. CDR1 is MNHEY, CDR2 SMNVEV, per germline (reference sequence). Written as DNA, the CDR3 is TGTGCCAGCAGTTTAATGGGGGGAGACTATGGCTACACCTTC. Its translation: CASSLMGGDYGYTF.

This chain joins TRBV28 and TRBJ1-4; no clear D. The germline V gene has CDR1 MDHEN and CDR2 SYDVKM. The CDR3 spans 12 residues. V dropped 1 base and J dropped 7 bases, with 4 bases sitting between them. The CDR3 bases are TGTGCCAGCAGTTTATCAGGTGAAAAACTGTTTTTT. Its translation is CASSLSGEKLFF.

This sequence joins TRBV5-4 and TRBJ2-3; 9 bases are shared with TRBD2. CDR3 length: 16 residues. Germline lookup yields CDR1 SGHNT and CDR2 YYREEE (reference sequence). V shed 2 bases, J shed 1 base, and the junction held 5 bases outside the gene matches. In nucleotides, the CDR3 is TGTGCCAGCAGCTTTAGGTTAGCGGGGGGCACAGATACGCAGTATTTT. It yields the protein CASSFRLAGGTDTQYF.

The chain couples TRBV7-3 to TRBJ2-1; TRBD2 aligns across 10 bases. V lost 4 bases and J lost 1; bases outside the gene matches: 4. The CDR3 length is 16 residues. From germline, CDR1 is SGHTA and CDR2 FQGTGA. The CDR3 nucleotides read TGTGCCAGCAGCTCTAGCGGGAGTGGGTCCTACAATGAGCAGTTCTTC. It yields the protein CASSSSGSGSYNEQFF.

The rearrangement joins TRBV3-1 (or the pseudogene TRBV3-2) to TRBJ1-2, with D maybe TRBD1 (6 bases). Germline V lookup: CDR1 LGHDT, CDR2 YNNKEL (reference sequence). This CDR3 is 16 amino acids long. Trimming took 4 bases from V and 8 from J, leaving 23 bases between them. The CDR3 nucleotides are TGTGCCAGCAGCCGAGGGGACCTCCGAGGGGGAGACGGCTACACCTTC. It yields the protein CASSRGDLRGGDGYTF.

The gene calls are TRBV4-2 and TRBJ2-2; tentatively, D is TRBD2 (5 bases). The CDR3 sequence is 15 residues long. V was trimmed by 0 bases and J by 5 bases, leaving 10 bases between them. Looked up from germline, CDR1 is LGHNA and CDR2 is YNFKEQ. The CDR3 is CASSQDFRGTGELFF. The CDR3 coding sequence is TGTGCCAGCAGCCAAGATTTCAGAGGGACCGGGGAGCTGTTTTTT.

The chain has TRBV21-1 and TRBJ2-2; the D call in the table, TRBD1, was not verified against the DNA. TRBV21-1 is deemed a pseudogene. CDR3 size: 16 residues. The CDR3 DNA sequence: TGTGCCAGCAACCACGAGGGACAGCCCTACACCGGGGAGCTGTTTTTT. This encodes CASNHEGQPYTGELFF.

The chain joins TRBV6-5 to TRBJ1-5, with D possibly matching TRBD1 (5 bases). V was cut by 6 bases and J by 3 bases, with 12 bases left in between. Germline V CDR1 and CDR2: MNHEY, SVGAGI. CDR3 length: 14 amino acids. DNA for the CDR3: TGTGCCAGCAGAGATGCAGGGTACAATCAGCCCCAGCATTTT. Translation: CASRDAGYNQPQHF.

The chain combines TRBV18 with TRBJ2-7, with D perhaps matching TRBD2 (6 bases). V was clipped by 3 bases and J by 0 bases, with 12 bases between them. Germline CDR1 is KGHSH and CDR2 is LQKENI. This CDR3 is built from 15 residues. CDR3 in amino acids: CASSPAGRGSYEQYF. CDR3 nucleotide sequence: TGTGCCAGCTCACCGGCGGGGAGAGGCTCCTACGAGCAGTACTTC.

The gene calls are TRBV3-1 (or the pseudogene TRBV3-2) and TRBJ2-5; D may be TRBD1 (6 bases). Germline V CDR1 and CDR2: LGHDT, YNNKEL (reference sequence). The CDR3 spans 14 residues. Trimming removed 3 bases at V and 7 bases at J, with 15 bases between. CDR3 loop: CASSQPGQPRTQYF. In nucleotides, the CDR3 is TGTGCCAGCAGCCAGCCCGGACAGCCCAGGACCCAGTACTTC.

The chain has TRBV5-6 and TRBJ2-7; D is possibly TRBD1 (6 bases). Trimming left V 1 base short and J 7 bases short, with 15 bases between. The germline CDR1 and CDR2 sequences are SGHDT and YYEEEE. The CDR3 covers 14 residues. CDR3 in amino acids: CASSLIRRGREQYF. In DNA form, the CDR3 reads TGTGCCAGCAGCTTGATTCGCAGGGGAAGGGAGCAGTACTTC. The full variable domain, its missing parts supplied by reference TRBV5-6 and TRBJ2-7, is DAGVTQSPTHLIKTRGQQVTLRCSPKSGHDTVSWYQQALGQGPQFIFQYYEEEERQRGNFPDRFSGHQFPNYSSELNVNALLLGDSALYLCASSLIRRGREQYFGPGTRLTVT.

This chain joins TRBV4-1 and TRBJ2-7; the match to TRBD1 covers 9 bases. Germline V lookup: CDR1 MGHRA, CDR2 YSYEKL. V was pared by 3 bases and J by 6 bases, with 9 bases of the junction left unmatched. The CDR3 runs 15 residues. CDR3 nucleotide sequence: TGCGCCAGCAGCCAGGCCGGGACAGGGTTTTTCGAGCAGTACTTC. This gives the protein CASSQAGTGFFEQYF.

The genes are TRBV18 and TRBJ2-5; 11 bases fit TRBD1. This CDR3 has 18 residues. The V gene's germline CDR1 is KGHSH and CDR2 LQKENI. Unmatched junction bases numbered 16, after V lost 3 bases and J lost 7 bases. As DNA, the CDR3 is TGTGCCAGCTCACCCCGAACCGCGGACAGGGGGCCGCTAGGGACCCAGTACTTC. It yields the protein CASSPRTADRGPLGTQYF.

The CDR3 loop is CASTEGGARTGELFF. The CDR3 DNA follows: TGTGCCAGCACCGAGGGGGGGGCGCGGACCGGGGAGCTGTTTTTT. The gene calls are TRBV2 and TRBJ2-2, with D possibly TRBD2 on 7 matching bases. The CDR3 spans 15 residues. V was pared by 7 bases and J by 5 bases, with 17 bases between. The germline V gene encodes CDR1 SNHLY and CDR2 FYNNEI.

This chain joins TRBV10-3 and TRBJ1-2, with 7 positions matching TRBD1. CDR1 is ENHRY, CDR2 SYGVKD, per germline. CDR3 size: 13 residues. Germline trimming cut 10 bases from V and 0 bases from J; bases unmatched to any gene: 5. CDR3 region: CASGQAANYGYTF. The CDR3 DNA follows: TGTGCCAGTGGACAGGCCGCTAACTATGGCTACACCTTC.

This clone was recorded a few times. This chain uses TRBV5-1 with TRBJ2-1; 13 bases map to TRBD2. V shed 5 bases, J shed 11 bases, and the junction held 13 bases outside the gene matches. CDR3 size: 16 residues. Germline V gene sequence: CDR1 SGHRS, CDR2 YFSETQ. The CDR3 region has the DNA TGCGCCAGCAGACTCTTAACCGGGACTAGCGGGACCCAGCAGTTCTTC. It is translated as CASRLLTGTSGTQQFF. Combining the CDR3 with reference TRBV5-1 and TRBJ2-1 gives the whole variable domain KAGVTQTPRYLIKTRGQQVTLSCSPISGHRSVSWYQQTPGQGLQFLFEYFSETQRNKGNFPGRFSGRQFSNSRSEMNVSTLELGDSALYLCASRLLTGTSGTQQFFGPGTRLTVL.

This chain uses TRBV2 with TRBJ2-7; unclear D gene. Trimming pared 2 bases from V and 0 bases from J, leaving 11 bases between. The CDR3 length is 15 residues. Germline assignment: CDR1 SNHLY and CDR2 FYNNEI. The CDR3 DNA reads as TGTGCCAGCAGTGAAAACACAGCTCCCTCCTACGAGCAGTACTTC. It specifies CASSENTAPSYEQYF.